Listed below are T cell receptor beta chains from one sample, sequenced in a study of neurological immune-mediated disorders. In TCRdb, the 5' RACE reads were re-called with MiXCR into one record per CDR3 protein. The data hold more than 75,000 distinct CDR3 sequences, with about 5% observed a single time. The sequenced sample consisted of PBMCs. All receptors come from a woman under 40 with multiple sclerosis. Each CDR3 is given with its conserved first and last residue. The D gene is left open where the match is weak. Some rows have no size entry. The others give once, few or many, or a class for an expanded clone.

>16|TRBV20-1|TRBJ2-4|.|.
CSARDHGGLAKNIQYF
TGCAGTGCTAGAGATCACGGGGGACTAGCCAAAAACATTCAGTACTTC
>14|TRBV10-3|TRBJ2-1|TRBD2|many
CATRTSGGGNEQFF
TGTGCCACCCGGACTAGCGGGGGGGGCAATGAGCAGTTCTTC
>11|TRBV6-1|TRBJ2-7|TRBD1|many
CASRTGLKQYF
TGTGCCAGCCGGACAGGGTTGAAGCAGTACTTC
>15|TRBV20-1|TRBJ1-4|TRBD1|.
CSARDPRGRVEKLFF
TGCAGTGCTAGAGATCCCAGGGGGCGGGTTGAAAAACTGTTTTTT
>14|TRBV7-6|TRBJ1-6|.|many
CASSLGGADSPLHF
TGTGCCAGCAGCTTGGGGGGCGCGGATTCACCCCTCCACTTT
>16|TRBV20-1|TRBJ2-1|.|many
CSARGTFGGRWDEQFF
TGCAGTGCTAGAGGGACGTTTGGGGGGAGGTGGGATGAGCAGTTCTTC
>14|TRBV27|TRBJ2-7|.|many
CASSLSVGFYEQYF
TGTGCCAGCAGTTTATCGGTCGGGTTCTACGAGCAGTACTTC
>12|TRBV20-1|TRBJ2-1|.|many
CSASGNQPEQFF
TGCAGTGCTAGCGGCAACCAGCCGGAGCAGTTCTTC
>14|TRBV20-1|TRBJ2-7|.|many
CSAKGQGGTYEQYF
TGCAGTGCTAAGGGTCAGGGAGGAACCTACGAGCAGTACTTC
>16|TRBV27|TRBJ1-5|TRBD1|many
CASSIGTGGVGQPQHF
TGTGCCAGCAGTATAGGGACAGGGGGCGTTGGTCAGCCCCAGCATTTT
>14|TRBV6-5|TRBJ1-3|.|many
CASSYLGSGNTIYF
TGTGCCAGCAGTTATCTCGGCTCTGGAAACACCATATATTTT
>14|TRBV14|TRBJ2-1|TRBD2|few
CASSPPRREYEQFF
TGTGCCAGCAGCCCCCCCCGGCGGGAGTATGAGCAGTTCTTC
>15|TRBV7-2|TRBJ2-2|.|many
CASSLMALNTGELFF
TGTGCCAGCAGCTTAATGGCGTTGAACACCGGGGAGCTGTTTTTT
>16|TRBV5-1|TRBJ2-2|TRBD1|many
CASSGEQGPNTGELFF
TGCGCCAGCAGCGGAGAACAGGGGCCGAACACCGGGGAGCTGTTTTTT
>13|TRBV7-8|TRBJ2-3|.|many
CASSLLSLNTQYF
TGTGCCAGCAGCTTGCTGAGCCTGAATACGCAGTATTTT
>14|TRBV7-6|TRBJ1-4|.|many
CASSLERTSEKLFF
TGTGCCAGCAGCTTAGAGAGGACCAGTGAAAAACTGTTTTTT
>15|TRBV5-1|TRBJ1-4|TRBD1|many
CASSFAGTGDEKLFF
TGCGCCAGCAGCTTTGCAGGGACAGGGGATGAAAAACTGTTTTTT
>13|TRBV20-1|TRBJ2-3|.|many
CSASTGLADTQYF
TGCAGTGCTAGTACGGGACTTGCAGATACGCAGTATTTT
>12|TRBV5-5|TRBJ1-3|.|many
CASSLGADTIYF
TGTGCCAGCAGCTTGGGGGCGGACACCATATATTTT
>15|TRBV20-1|TRBJ2-2|.|.
CSAPRFAGNTGELFF
TGCAGTGCCCCCCGCTTCGCGGGGAACACCGGGGAGCTGTTTTTT
>16|TRBV12-3/TRBV12-4|TRBJ2-3|.|many
CASSLVTGPRIDTQYF
TGTGCCAGCAGTTTGGTGACGGGCCCGCGGATAGATACGCAGTATTTT
>13|TRBV29-1|TRBJ2-2|.|many
CSVGGRVAGELFF
TGCAGCGTTGGGGGAAGGGTCGCCGGGGAGCTGTTTTTT
>16|TRBV5-1|TRBJ1-2|.|many
CASSLQGKVYGYGYTF
TGCGCCAGCAGCTTGCAGGGGAAGGTGTACGGCTATGGCTACACCTTC
>14|TRBV6-1|TRBJ2-5|.|many
CASSAGLGGETQYF
TGTGCCAGCAGTGCCGGTTTAGGAGGAGAGACCCAGTACTTC
>17|TRBV9|TRBJ2-1|TRBD2|many
CASSVATGTSGYNEQFF
TGTGCCAGCAGCGTAGCTACCGGGACTAGCGGCTACAATGAGCAGTTCTTC
>13|TRBV12-3/TRBV12-4|TRBJ1-2|TRBD1|many
CASSPGQGFGYTF
TGTGCCAGCAGCCCTGGACAGGGCTTTGGCTACACCTTC
>11|TRBV6-5|TRBJ1-1|.|many
CASSRGTEAFF
TGTGCCAGCAGTCGAGGGACTGAAGCTTTCTTT
>14|TRBV12-3/TRBV12-4|TRBJ2-2|.|many
CASSQRVETGELFF
TGTGCCAGCAGCCAGCGGGTAGAGACCGGGGAGCTGTTTTTT
>17|TRBV15|TRBJ2-3|TRBD2|many
CATSRFRREGARDTQYF
TGTGCCACCAGCAGGTTCCGTCGGGAGGGTGCTAGGGATACGCAGTATTTT
>16|TRBV20-1|TRBJ1-4|TRBD1|many
CSASPNRGKLGEKLFF
TGCAGTGCTAGCCCGAACAGGGGAAAGTTGGGTGAAAAACTGTTTTTT
>16|TRBV18|TRBJ2-2|.|many
CASSPPTGGNTGELFF
TGTGCCAGCTCACCACCGACGGGGGGCAACACCGGGGAGCTGTTTTTT
>13|TRBV5-1|TRBJ2-2|.|many
CASSLADTGELFF
TGCGCCAGCAGCCTTGCGGACACCGGGGAGCTGTTTTTT
>12|TRBV30|TRBJ1-2|TRBD1|many
CAWSDNRGGYTF
TGTGCCTGGAGTGACAACAGGGGCGGCTACACCTTC
>14|TRBV5-1|TRBJ2-7|.|many
CASSIWGSSYEQYF
TGCGCCAGCAGCATTTGGGGGTCCTCCTACGAGCAGTACTTC
>21|TRBV28|TRBJ1-2|.|many
CASSLFLEGILSGRERHGYTF
TGTGCCAGCAGTTTATTCCTTGAGGGCATTTTGTCGGGGCGTGAAAGACATGGCTACACCTTC